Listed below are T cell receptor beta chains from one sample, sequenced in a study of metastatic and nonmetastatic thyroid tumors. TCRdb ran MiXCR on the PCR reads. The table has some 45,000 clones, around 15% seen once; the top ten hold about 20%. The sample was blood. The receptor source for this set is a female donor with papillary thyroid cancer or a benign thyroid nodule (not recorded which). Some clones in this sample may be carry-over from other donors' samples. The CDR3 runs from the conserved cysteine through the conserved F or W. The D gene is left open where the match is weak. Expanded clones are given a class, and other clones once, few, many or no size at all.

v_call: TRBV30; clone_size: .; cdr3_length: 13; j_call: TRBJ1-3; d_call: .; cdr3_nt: TGTGCCTGGAGTGTATCTTCTGGAAACACCATATATTTT; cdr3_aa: CAWSVSSGNTIYF
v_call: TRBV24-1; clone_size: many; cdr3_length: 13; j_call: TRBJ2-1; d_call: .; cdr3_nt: TGTGCCACCAGTGATTCGGTTGACAATGAGCAGTTCTTC; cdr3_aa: CATSDSVDNEQFF
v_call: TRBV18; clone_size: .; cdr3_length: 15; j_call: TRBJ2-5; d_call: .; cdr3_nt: TGTGCCAGCTCACCACCGGGCAGGGGCGAAGAAACCCAGTACTTC; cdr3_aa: CASSPPGRGEETQYF
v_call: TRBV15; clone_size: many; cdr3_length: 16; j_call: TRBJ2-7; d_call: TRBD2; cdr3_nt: TGTGCCACCAGCAGAGATGTGGCTAGCGGCTCCTACGAGCAGTACTTC; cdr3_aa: CATSRDVASGSYEQYF
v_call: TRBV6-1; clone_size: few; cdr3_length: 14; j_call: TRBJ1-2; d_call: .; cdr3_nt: TGTGCCAGCAGTGAAGACACGATTAACTATGGCTACACCTTC; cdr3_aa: CASSEDTINYGYTF
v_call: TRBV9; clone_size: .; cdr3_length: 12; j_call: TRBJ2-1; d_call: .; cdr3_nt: TGTGCCAGCAGCGTAGACCTAGTTGAGCAGTTCTTC; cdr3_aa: CASSVDLVEQFF
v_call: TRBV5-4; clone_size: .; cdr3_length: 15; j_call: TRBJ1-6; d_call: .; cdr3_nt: TGTGCCAGCAGCTTCTCCGACAGAATTTATTCACCCCTCCACTTT; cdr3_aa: CASSFSDRIYSPLHF
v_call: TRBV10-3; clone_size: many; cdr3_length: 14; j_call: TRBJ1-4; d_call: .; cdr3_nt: TGTGCCATCAGTGATGGACTTGAGGACGGAAAACTGTTTTTT; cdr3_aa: CAISDGLEDGKLFF
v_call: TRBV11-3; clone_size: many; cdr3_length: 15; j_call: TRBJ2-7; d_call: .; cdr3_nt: TGTGCCAGCAGCTTAGGTGCAGGGGTTTATTACGAGCAGTACTTC; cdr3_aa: CASSLGAGVYYEQYF
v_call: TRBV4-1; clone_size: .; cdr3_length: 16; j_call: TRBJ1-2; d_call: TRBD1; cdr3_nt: TGCGCCAGCAGCCTAAGTCATCCGGGACAGGGTAAGGGCTACACCTTC; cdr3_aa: CASSLSHPGQGKGYTF
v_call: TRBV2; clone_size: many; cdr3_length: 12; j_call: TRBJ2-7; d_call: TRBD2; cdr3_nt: TGTGCCAGCAAGTGGGAGGGCCCTGAGCAGTACTTC; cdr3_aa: CASKWEGPEQYF
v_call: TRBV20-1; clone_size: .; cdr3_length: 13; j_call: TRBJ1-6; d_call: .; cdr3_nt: TGCAGTGCCCTACGGGACCGTAATTCACCCCTCCACTTT; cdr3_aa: CSALRDRNSPLHF
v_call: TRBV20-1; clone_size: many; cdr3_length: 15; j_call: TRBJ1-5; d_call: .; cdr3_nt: TGCAGTGCTAGAAAGGGTGTAGGGATGGGTCAGCCCCAGCATTTT; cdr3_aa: CSARKGVGMGQPQHF
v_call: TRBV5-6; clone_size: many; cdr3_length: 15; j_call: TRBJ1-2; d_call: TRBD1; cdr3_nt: TGTGCCAGCACCCGGACAGGAACAGCTAACTATGGCTACACCTTC; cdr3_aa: CASTRTGTANYGYTF
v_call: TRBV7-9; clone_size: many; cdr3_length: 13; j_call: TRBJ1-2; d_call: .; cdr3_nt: TGTGCCAGCAGCTTAGCTGGGGACTATGGCTACACCTTC; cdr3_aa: CASSLAGDYGYTF
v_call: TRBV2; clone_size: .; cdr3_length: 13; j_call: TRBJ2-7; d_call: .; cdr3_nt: TGTGCCAGCAGTCCGGGACCGCCGACCGAGCAGTACTTC; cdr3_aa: CASSPGPPTEQYF
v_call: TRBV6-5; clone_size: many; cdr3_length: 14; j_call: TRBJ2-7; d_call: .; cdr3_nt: TGTGCCAGCAGTTACCCGGACAGTCTCCACGAGCAGTACTTC; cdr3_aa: CASSYPDSLHEQYF
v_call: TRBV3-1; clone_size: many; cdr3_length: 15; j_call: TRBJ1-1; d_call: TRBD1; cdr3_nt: TGTGCCAGCAGCCACAAGGGGACAGGGCGACCTGAAGCTTTCTTT; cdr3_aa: CASSHKGTGRPEAFF
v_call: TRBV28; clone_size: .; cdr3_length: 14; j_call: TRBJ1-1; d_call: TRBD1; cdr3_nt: TGTGCCAGGAGTACCAGACAGGGGAGAACAGAAGCTTTCTTT; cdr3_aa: CARSTRQGRTEAFF
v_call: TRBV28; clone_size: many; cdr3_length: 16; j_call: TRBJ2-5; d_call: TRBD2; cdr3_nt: TGTGCCAGCAGTTTAGGGGGACTAGCGGGTAAAGAGACCCAGTACTTC; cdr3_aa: CASSLGGLAGKETQYF
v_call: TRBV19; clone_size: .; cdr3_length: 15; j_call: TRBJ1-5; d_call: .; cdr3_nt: TGTGCCAGCTCCCTGTGGGTGGATGGCAATCAGCCCCAGCATTTT; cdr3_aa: CASSLWVDGNQPQHF
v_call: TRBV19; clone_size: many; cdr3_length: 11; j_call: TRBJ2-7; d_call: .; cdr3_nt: TGTGCCAGTAGTATATACGGGGAGCAGTACTTC; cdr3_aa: CASSIYGEQYF
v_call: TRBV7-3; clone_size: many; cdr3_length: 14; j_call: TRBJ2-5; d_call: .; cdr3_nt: TGTGCCAGCAGCTTCGGCGGGTTACAAGAGACCCAGTACTTC; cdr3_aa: CASSFGGLQETQYF
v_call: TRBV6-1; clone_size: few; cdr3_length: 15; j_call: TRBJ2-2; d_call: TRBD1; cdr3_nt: TGTGCCAACACACTCGGGACAGGGGCCGCCGGGGAGCTGTTTTTT; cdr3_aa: CANTLGTGAAGELFF
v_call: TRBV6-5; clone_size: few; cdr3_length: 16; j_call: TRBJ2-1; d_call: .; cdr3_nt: TGTGCCAGCAGTTACGTGCGGGGCAGGGGGAAGAATGAGCAGTTCTTC; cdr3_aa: CASSYVRGRGKNEQFF
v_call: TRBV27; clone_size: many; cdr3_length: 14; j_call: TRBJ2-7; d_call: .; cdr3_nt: TGTGCCAGCAGTTCCGTCCTCTTAGCGAATGAGCAGTACTTC; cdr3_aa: CASSSVLLANEQYF
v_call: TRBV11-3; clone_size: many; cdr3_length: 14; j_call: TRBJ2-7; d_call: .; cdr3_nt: TGTGCCAGCAGTTCCCGGGACAAATCCTACGAGCAGTACTTC; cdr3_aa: CASSSRDKSYEQYF
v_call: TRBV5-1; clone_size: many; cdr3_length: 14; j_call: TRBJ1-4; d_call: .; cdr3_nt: TGCGCCAGCAGAGACACCGCAACTAATGAAAAACTGTTTTTT; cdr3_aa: CASRDTATNEKLFF